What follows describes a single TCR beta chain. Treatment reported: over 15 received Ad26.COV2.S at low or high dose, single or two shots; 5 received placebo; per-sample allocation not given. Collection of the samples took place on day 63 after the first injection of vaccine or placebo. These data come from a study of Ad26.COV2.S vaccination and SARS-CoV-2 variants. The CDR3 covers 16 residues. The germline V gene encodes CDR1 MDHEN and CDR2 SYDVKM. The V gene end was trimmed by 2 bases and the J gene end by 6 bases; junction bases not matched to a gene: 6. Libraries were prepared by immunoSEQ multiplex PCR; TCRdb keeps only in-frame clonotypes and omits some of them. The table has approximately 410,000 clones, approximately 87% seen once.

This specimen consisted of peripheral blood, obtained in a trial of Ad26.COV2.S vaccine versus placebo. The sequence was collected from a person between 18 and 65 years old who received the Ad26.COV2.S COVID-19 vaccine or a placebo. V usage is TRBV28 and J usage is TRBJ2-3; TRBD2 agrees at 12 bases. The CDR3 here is CASSLELAGGRDTQYF. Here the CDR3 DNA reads TGTGCCAGCAGTTTAGAGCTAGCGGGGGGGCGGGATACGCAGTATTTT.